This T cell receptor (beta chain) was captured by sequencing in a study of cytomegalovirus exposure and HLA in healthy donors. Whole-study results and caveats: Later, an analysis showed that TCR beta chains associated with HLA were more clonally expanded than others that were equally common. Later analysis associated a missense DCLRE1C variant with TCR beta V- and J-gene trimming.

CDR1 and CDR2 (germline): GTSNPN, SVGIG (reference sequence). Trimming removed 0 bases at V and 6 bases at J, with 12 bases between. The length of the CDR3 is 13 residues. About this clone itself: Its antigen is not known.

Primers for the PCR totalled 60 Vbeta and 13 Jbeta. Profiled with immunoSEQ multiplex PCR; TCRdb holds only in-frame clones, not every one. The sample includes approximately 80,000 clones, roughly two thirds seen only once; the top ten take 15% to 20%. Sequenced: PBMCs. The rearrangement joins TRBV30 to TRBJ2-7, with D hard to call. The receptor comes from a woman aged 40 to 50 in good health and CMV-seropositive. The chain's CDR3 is CAWSVLVSGEQYF. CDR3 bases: TGTGCCTGGAGTGTACTTGTTTCGGGCGAGCAGTACTTC.